The entry that follows covers one TCR beta chain sequence. Its antigen is unknown. The data were obtained in a study of cytomegalovirus exposure and HLA in healthy donors. The PCR was carried out with 60 Vbeta primers and 13 Jbeta primers. Generated by immunoSEQ multiplex PCR, the TCRdb table keeps only in-frame clones and is missing some. The sample gives roughly 71,000 clones, 74% of which show up once; about an eighth is in the top ten. Study-wide results and caveats: When analyzed later, a missense DCLRE1C variant was found to be linked to TCR beta V- and J-gene trimming.

Sequenced sample: PBMCs. This TCR was sampled from a human donor in good health.

CDR3 sequence: CASSLIAGYEQYF. The CDR3 nucleotides are TGTGCCAGCAGTTTAATAGCGGGCTACGAGCAGTACTTC. V is TRBV27 and J is TRBJ2-7; 7 nucleotides align to TRBD2. CDR1 and CDR2 from the germline V gene are MNHEY and SMNVEV (reference sequence). The ends lost 2 bases at V and 3 bases at J; junction bases unmatched: 1. The CDR3 runs 13 residues.